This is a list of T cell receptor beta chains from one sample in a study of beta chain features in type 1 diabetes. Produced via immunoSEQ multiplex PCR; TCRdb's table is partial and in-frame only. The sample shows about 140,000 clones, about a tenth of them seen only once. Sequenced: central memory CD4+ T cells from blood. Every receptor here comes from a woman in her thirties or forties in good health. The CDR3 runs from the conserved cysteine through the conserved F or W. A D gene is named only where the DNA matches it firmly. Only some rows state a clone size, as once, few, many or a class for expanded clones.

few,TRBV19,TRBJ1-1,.,CASSTGRDNTEAFF,TGTGCCAGTAGTACGGGCAGGGATAACACTGAAGCTTTCTTT
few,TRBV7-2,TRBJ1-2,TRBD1,CASSPAGGYGYTF,TGTGCCAGCAGCCCCGCAGGGGGCTATGGCTACACCTTC
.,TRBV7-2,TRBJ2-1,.,CASSLARSRREQFF,TGTGCCAGCAGCTTAGCGAGGAGCCGTAGGGAGCAGTTCTTC
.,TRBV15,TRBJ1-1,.,CATSRGRRNTEAFF,TGTGCCACCAGCAGAGGTCGGAGGAACACTGAAGCTTTCTTT
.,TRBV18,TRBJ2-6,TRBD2,CASSGGSSGANVLTF,TGTGCCAGCTCAGGCGGGAGCTCTGGGGCCAACGTCCTGACTTTC
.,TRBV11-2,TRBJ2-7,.,CASSLAQGGVEQYF,TGTGCCAGCAGCTTAGCGCAGGGAGGAGTCGAGCAGTACTTC
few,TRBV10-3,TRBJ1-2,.,CAISQTGANYGYTF,TGTGCCATCAGTCAGACAGGAGCTAACTATGGCTACACCTTC
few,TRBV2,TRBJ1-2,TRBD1,CASSGQGGSYGYTF,TGTGCCAGCAGTGGACAGGGTGGTTCCTATGGCTACACCTTC
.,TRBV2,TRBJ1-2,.,CASETGSYGYTF,TGTGCCAGCGAGACAGGATCTTATGGCTACACCTTC
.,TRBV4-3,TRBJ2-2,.,CASSQERAGELFF,TGCGCCAGCAGCCAAGAACGAGCCGGGGAGCTGTTTTTT
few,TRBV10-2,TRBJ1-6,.,CASSAARVHNSPLHF,TGCGCCAGCAGTGCAGCCAGGGTCCATAATTCACCCCTCCACTTT
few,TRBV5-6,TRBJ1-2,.,CASSRETVNYGYTF,TGTGCCAGCAGCCGGGAGACGGTCAACTATGGCTACACCTTC
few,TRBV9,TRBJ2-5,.,CASSVGQIQETQYF,TGTGCCAGCAGCGTAGGACAGATACAAGAGACCCAGTACTTC